The 19 T cell receptor beta chains in this list originate from one sample, sequenced in a study of neurological immune-mediated disorders (dated by TCRdb to between 2018 and 2021). Libraries were built with 5' RACE. The instrument was an Illumina HiSeq 2500. Clones were called with MiXCR by TCRdb after fastp trimmed the public reads at Q25, and only in-frame beta chains were retained. Each entry merges the rows of one CDR3 protein and shows their most common DNA and genes. This sample holds fewer than 75,000 distinct CDR3 sequences; roughly 4.5% were observed only once. The ten largest clones represent around 6.9% of the sample. Sequenced input: PBMCs. The receptors derive from a man aged 25 to 40 with multiple sclerosis.

Many counts were recorded for this clonotype. The CDR3 region is CASSFGTTGTQYF. The CDR3 DNA reads as TGTGCCAGCAGCTTCGGGACCACCGGGACCCAGTACTTC. The chain combines TRBV11-2 with TRBJ2-5; D is tentatively TRBD1 or TRBD2 (5 bases each). The CDR3 is 13 amino acids. Germline V lookup: CDR1 SGHAT, CDR2 FQNNGV. Trimming stripped 3 bases from V and 7 bases from J, with 12 bases between.

The rearrangement links TRBV12-3 or TRBV12-4 to TRBJ2-3; D gene uncertain. V dropped 1 base and J dropped 6 bases, with 11 bases sitting between them. The CDR3 consists of 14 residues. CDR3 sequence: CASSLGIGMDTQYF. The CDR3 DNA reads as TGTGCCAGCAGTTTAGGTATCGGAATGGATACGCAGTATTTT.

This chain connects TRBV6-2 or TRBV6-3 to TRBJ1-5, with a weak D call TRBD1 (5 bases). CDR3 length: 15 residues. Trimming cost V 1 base and J 4 bases, with 11 bases left between them. CDR1 and CDR2 (germline): MNHEY, SVGEGT. The CDR3 DNA follows: TGTGCCAGCAGTTACTATCGCGGGGGAAATCAGCCCCAGCATTTT. It codes for CASSYYRGGNQPQHF.

There are a few counts of this clonotype. The gene calls are TRBV7-8 and TRBJ2-5; the match to TRBD1 covers 8 bases. From germline, CDR1 is SGHVS and CDR2 FQNEAQ. The length of the CDR3 is 15 residues. Unmatched junction bases numbered 10, after V lost 5 bases and J lost 5 bases. CDR3 protein: CASSPRQGPGETQYF. CDR3 DNA sequence: TGTGCCAGCAGCCCACGACAGGGGCCGGGGGAGACCCAGTACTTC.

This clonotype appeared many times. The rearrangement links TRBV5-1 to TRBJ1-3, with D tentatively TRBD1 (5 bases). The V end was cut by 2 bases, the J end by 9 bases, with 15 bases between. Germline loops: CDR1 SGHRS, CDR2 YFSETQ. This CDR3 contains 14 residues. The DNA of the CDR3 is TGCGCCAGCAGCTTCGACAGCCTATTGTTCACCATATATTTT. Protein product: CASSFDSLLFTIYF.

This clonotype was picked up many times. The chain couples TRBV20-1 to TRBJ2-7; D is ambiguous. The CDR3 sequence is 13 residues long. Looked up from germline, CDR1 is DFQATT and CDR2 is SNEGSKA (reference sequence). The V and J ends lost 0 bases and 2 bases respectively, with 8 bases between them. CDR3 residues: CSAREDGTYEQYF. CDR3 sequence (DNA): TGCAGTGCTAGAGAGGACGGTACCTACGAGCAGTACTTC.

This clonotype was seen at least ten times. The V and J genes are TRBV12-3 or TRBV12-4 and TRBJ1-5; no definite D call. CDR3 length: 14 amino acids. V lost 3 bases and J lost 5, with 11 bases in between. The CDR3 loop is CASSLVAYDQPQHF. The CDR3 bases are TGTGCCAGCAGTTTGGTGGCGTACGATCAGCCCCAGCATTTT.

This clonotype was seen at least ten times. This chain joins TRBV9 and TRBJ1-1, with D unclear. CDR1 and CDR2 from the germline V gene are SGDLS and YYNGEE. Trimming removed 3 bases from V and 1 base from J, with 10 bases in between. CDR3 length equals 14 residues. The CDR3 coding sequence is TGTGCCAGCAGCGCCGCCCCTGAGAACACTGAAGCTTTCTTT. It codes for CASSAAPENTEAFF.

This clonotype was picked up many times. The chain joins TRBV5-5 to TRBJ2-7; 10 positions agree with TRBD1. V lost 3 bases, J lost 6 bases, and 0 bases stayed unmatched. There are 12 residues in the CDR3. Germline V gives CDR1 SGHKS, CDR2 YYEKEE (reference sequence). The CDR3 is CASSWTGGEQYF. The CDR3 region has the DNA TGTGCCAGCAGCTGGACAGGGGGCGAGCAGTACTTC. Using reference TRBV5-5 and TRBJ2-7 for the parts outside the CDR3, the full variable domain is DAGVTQSPTHLIKTRGQQVTLRCSPISGHKSVSWYQQVLGQGPQFIFQYYEKEERGRGNFPDRFSARQFPNYSSELNVNALLLGDSALYLCASSWTGGEQYFGPGTRLTVT.

The rearrangement uses TRBV5-6 and TRBJ1-1; D might be TRBD1 (5 bases). The CDR3 length is 14 residues. Trimming cost V 0 bases and J 5 bases, with 11 bases left between them. Germline loops: CDR1 SGHDT, CDR2 YYEEEE. CDR3 coding DNA: TGTGCCAGCAGCTTGGAAGGGGCAAGAACTGAAGCTTTCTTT. Protein sequence: CASSLEGARTEAFF.

This clonotype has a count of ten or more. The V gene is TRBV27, the J gene TRBJ2-3, with 10 bases matching TRBD2. After removal of 5 bases from V and 2 bases from J, the junction contained 4 bases not matched to a gene. CDR1 and CDR2 from the germline V gene are MNHEY and SMNVEV (reference sequence). The CDR3 is 15 amino acids. The CDR3 sequence: CASSVLAGYTDTQYF. For the CDR3, the DNA is TGTGCCAGCAGTGTACTAGCGGGGTACACAGATACGCAGTATTTT.

This clonotype was seen repeatedly, ten times or more. The chain links TRBV4-1 to TRBJ1-1; D is undetermined. V dropped 3 bases and J dropped 4 bases, with 15 bases sitting between them. The CDR3 is 15 residues long. CDR1 MGHRA and CDR2 YSYEKL come from the germline V gene. DNA for the CDR3: TGCGCCAGCAGCCAGTCCCCAACGGTGGCCACTGAAGCTTTCTTT. Translating it yields CASSQSPTVATEAFF.

This clonotype came up a few times. The junction and the germline gene differ at one end; a read error may be behind it. CDR3 DNA sequence: TGTGCCAGCAGCCGCCCTGGGGCCTCTTTGGTAGATTCACCCCTCAACTTT. This translates into CASSRPGASLVDSPLNF. The chain is built from TRBV14 and TRBJ1-6, with D maybe TRBD1 (5 bases). CDR1 and CDR2 from the germline V gene are SGHDN and FVKESK. This CDR3 contains 17 residues.

A few counts support this clonotype. It may be a read error: a sequence one base away is much more abundant. The CDR3 DNA is TGTGCCAGCAGAGCCTACTACGAGCAGTACTTC. Its translation is CASRAYYEQYF. The chain couples TRBV3-1 to TRBJ2-7; D remains unclear. The CDR3 totals 11 residues. The V and J ends lost 6 bases and 3 bases respectively, with 6 bases between them. Germline assignment: CDR1 LGHDT and CDR2 YNNKEL (reference sequence).

This clonotype has at least ten counts. The chain carries TRBV7-2 and TRBJ2-1, with a weak D call TRBD2 (5 bases). Per germline, CDR1 SGHTA and CDR2 FQGNSA. The CDR3 loop spans 16 amino acids. V was pared by 2 bases and J by 10 bases, with 21 bases between. CDR3 sequence: CASSLQPIGRVGEQFF. CDR3 bases: TGTGCCAGCAGCTTACAGCCGATAGGGAGAGTAGGGGAGCAGTTCTTC.

This clonotype was counted ten times or more. This chain links TRBV5-6 with TRBJ1-4; no clear D gene. Germline CDR1 reads SGHDT; CDR2 reads YYEEEE. The CDR3 is 13 residues long. Trimming left V 4 bases short and J 7 bases short, with 11 bases between. The CDR3 region has the DNA TGTGCCAGCAGCCCGTTCGACGGTGAAAAACTGTTTTTT. Amino acid sequence: CASSPFDGEKLFF.

This clonotype was observed at least ten times. This chain joins TRBV27 and TRBJ1-2, with unresolved D. The V gene lost 7 bases and the J gene lost 4 bases, with 19 bases spanning the gap. Germline V lookup: CDR1 MNHEY, CDR2 SMNVEV (reference sequence). The CDR3 extends over 15 amino acids. CDR3: CASTYLPLGRYGYTF. The CDR3 nucleotides are TGTGCCAGCACCTATCTCCCCTTAGGGCGCTATGGCTACACCTTC.

This clonotype was recorded many times. V is TRBV7-9 and J is TRBJ2-6; D is unresolved. The CDR3 spans 14 residues. The V end lost 4 bases, the J end lost 6 bases, and 10 bases lay between the germline ends. Germline V lookup: CDR1 SEHNR, CDR2 FQNEAQ (reference sequence). In DNA, the CDR3 is TGTGCCAGCAGCTGGCCCTCGGTGGCCAACGTCCTGACTTTC. It is translated as CASSWPSVANVLTF.

This clonotype was recorded many times. This chain joins TRBV4-1 and TRBJ1-1; D gene unclear. The length of the CDR3 is 15 residues. Per germline, CDR1 MGHRA and CDR2 YSYEKL. V was clipped by 1 base and J by 1 base, with 10 bases between them. Written as DNA, the CDR3 is TGCGCCAGCAGCCAAGCTGCGTCTACGAACACTGAAGCTTTCTTT. This codes for CASSQAASTNTEAFF.